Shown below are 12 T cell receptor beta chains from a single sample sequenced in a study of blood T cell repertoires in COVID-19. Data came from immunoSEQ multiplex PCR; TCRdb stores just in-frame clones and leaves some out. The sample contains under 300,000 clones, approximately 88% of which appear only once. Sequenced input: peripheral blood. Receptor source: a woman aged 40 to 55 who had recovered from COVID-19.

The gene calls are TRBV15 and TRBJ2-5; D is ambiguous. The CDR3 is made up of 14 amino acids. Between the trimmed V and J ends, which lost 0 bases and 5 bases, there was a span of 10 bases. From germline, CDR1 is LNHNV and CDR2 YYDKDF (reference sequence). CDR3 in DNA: TGTGCCACCAGCAGAGACCGGTTTTGGGAGACCCAGTACTTC. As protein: CATSRDRFWETQYF. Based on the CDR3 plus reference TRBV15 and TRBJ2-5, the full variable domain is DAMVIQNPRYQVTQFGKPVTLSCSQTLNHNVMYWYQQKSSQAPKLLFHYYDKDFNNEADTPDNFQSRRPNTSFCFLDIRSPGLGDTAMYLCATSRDRFWETQYFGPGTRLLVL.

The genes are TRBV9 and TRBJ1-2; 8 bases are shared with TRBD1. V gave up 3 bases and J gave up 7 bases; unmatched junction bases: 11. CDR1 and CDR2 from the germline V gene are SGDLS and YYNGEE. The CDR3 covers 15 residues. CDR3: CASSATMTGEGGYTF. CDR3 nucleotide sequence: TGTGCCAGCAGCGCGACAATGACAGGGGAGGGTGGCTACACCTTC.

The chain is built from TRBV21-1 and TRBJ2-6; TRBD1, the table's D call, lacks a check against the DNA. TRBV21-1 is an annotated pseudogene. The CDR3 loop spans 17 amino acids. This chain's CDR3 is CASPQKTGRSGANVLTF. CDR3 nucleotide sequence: TGTGCCAGCCCCCAAAAGACAGGCCGCTCTGGGGCCAACGTCCTGACTTTC.

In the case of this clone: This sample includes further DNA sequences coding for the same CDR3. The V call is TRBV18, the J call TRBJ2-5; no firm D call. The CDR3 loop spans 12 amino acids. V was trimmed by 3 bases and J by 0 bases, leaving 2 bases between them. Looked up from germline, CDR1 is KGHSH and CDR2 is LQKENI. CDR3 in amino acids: CASSPNQETQYF. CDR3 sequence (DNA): TGTGCCAGCTCACCTAACCAAGAGACCCAGTACTTC.

The CDR3 DNA reads TGTGCCAGCAGCCTGGACTGGGCCCGCGAGCAGTACTTC. Translating it yields CASSLDWAREQYF. This chain links TRBV5-4 with TRBJ2-7, with a tentative D call TRBD2 (5 bases). V was trimmed by 4 bases and J by 6 bases, leaving 14 bases between them. The germline gives CDR1 SGHNT, CDR2 YYREEE (reference sequence). This CDR3 spans 13 amino acids.

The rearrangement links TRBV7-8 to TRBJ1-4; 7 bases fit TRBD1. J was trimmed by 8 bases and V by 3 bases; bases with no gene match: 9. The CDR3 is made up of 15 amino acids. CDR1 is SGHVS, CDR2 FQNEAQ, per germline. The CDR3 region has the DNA TGTGCCAGCAGCTTTTCGACAGGGCTTGGGGAAAAACTGTTTTTT. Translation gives CASSFSTGLGEKLFF.

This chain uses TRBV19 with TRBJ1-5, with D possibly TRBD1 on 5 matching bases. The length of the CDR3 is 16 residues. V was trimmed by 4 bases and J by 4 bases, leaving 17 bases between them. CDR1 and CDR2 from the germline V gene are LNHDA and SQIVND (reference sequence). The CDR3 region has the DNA TGTGCCAGTAGTAGCAGGGTATTTCTCCAGAATCAGCCCCAGCATTTT. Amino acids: CASSSRVFLQNQPQHF.

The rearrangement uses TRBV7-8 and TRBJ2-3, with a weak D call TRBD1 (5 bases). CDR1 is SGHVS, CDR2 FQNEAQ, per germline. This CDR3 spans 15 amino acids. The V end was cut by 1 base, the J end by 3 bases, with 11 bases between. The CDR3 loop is CASSLVVTGTDTQYF. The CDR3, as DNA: TGTGCCAGCAGCTTAGTGGTTACAGGAACAGATACGCAGTATTTT.

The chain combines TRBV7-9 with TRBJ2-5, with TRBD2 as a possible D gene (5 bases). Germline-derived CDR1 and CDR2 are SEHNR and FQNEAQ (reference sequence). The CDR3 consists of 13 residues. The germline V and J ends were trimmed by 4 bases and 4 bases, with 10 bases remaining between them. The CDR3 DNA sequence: TGTGCCAGCAGCTCCGGGATCCCAGAGACCCAGTACTTC. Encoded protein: CASSSGIPETQYF.

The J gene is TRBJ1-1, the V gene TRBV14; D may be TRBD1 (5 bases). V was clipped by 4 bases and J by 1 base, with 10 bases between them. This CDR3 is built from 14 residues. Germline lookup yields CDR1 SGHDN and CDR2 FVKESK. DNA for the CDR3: TGTGCCAGCAGCCTTGTGACAGCGAACACTGAAGCTTTCTTT. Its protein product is CASSLVTANTEAFF.

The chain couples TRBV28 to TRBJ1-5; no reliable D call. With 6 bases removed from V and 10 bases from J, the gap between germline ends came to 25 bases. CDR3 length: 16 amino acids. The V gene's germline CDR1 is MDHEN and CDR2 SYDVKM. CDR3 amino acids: CASSLHSTVRSFPQHF. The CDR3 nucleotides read TGTGCCAGCAGCTTACATTCCACGGTGAGGTCATTTCCCCAGCATTTT. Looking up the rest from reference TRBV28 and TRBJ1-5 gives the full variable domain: DVKVTQSSRYLVKRTGEKVFLECVQDMDHENMFWYRQDPGLGLRLIYFSYDVKMKEKGDIPEGYSVSREKKERFSLILESASTNQTSMYLCASSLHSTVRSFPQHFGDGTRLSIL.

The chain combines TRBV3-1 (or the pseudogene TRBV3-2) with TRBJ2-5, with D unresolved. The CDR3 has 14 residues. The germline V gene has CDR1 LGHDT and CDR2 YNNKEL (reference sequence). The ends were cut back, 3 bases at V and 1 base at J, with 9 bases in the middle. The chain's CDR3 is CASSHAVPQETQYF. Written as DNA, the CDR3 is TGTGCCAGCAGCCACGCGGTGCCCCAAGAGACCCAGTACTTC.